This T cell receptor (beta chain) was obtained from a study of blood T cell repertoires in COVID-19. Overall study context: Material from acute and convalescent COVID-19 was sourced from the United States, Italy and Spain.

The CDR3 consists of 20 residues. Trimming removed 1 base from V and 1 base from J; junction bases left unmatched: 15. From germline, CDR1 is MNHNS and CDR2 SASEGT. Profiled with immunoSEQ multiplex PCR; TCRdb holds only in-frame clones, not every one. In the table there are approximately 180,000 clones, 70% to 90% of which are singletons. This sequence was found in a human donor with active or convalescent COVID-19. The donor label of this sample is uncertain. The rearrangement uses TRBV6-1 and TRBJ2-7, with 11 bases matching TRBD2. Sequencing was performed on peripheral blood. The CDR3 sequence: CASSEGFPSLAGGLSYEQYF. Here the CDR3 DNA reads TGTGCCAGCAGTGAAGGCTTCCCCTCCCTAGCGGGGGGCCTATCCTACGAGCAGTACTTC.